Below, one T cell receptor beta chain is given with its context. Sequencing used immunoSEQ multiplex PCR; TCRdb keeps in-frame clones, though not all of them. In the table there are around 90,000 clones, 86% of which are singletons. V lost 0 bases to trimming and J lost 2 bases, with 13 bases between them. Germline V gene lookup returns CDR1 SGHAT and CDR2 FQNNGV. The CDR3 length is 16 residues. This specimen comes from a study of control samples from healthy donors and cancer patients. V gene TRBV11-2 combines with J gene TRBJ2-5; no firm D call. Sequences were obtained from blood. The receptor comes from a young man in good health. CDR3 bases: TGTGCCAGCAGCTTAGATCTTGGGCCAGTTCAAGAGACCCAGTACTTC. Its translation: CASSLDLGPVQETQYF.